The source of this T cell receptor beta chain is a study of beta chain features in type 1 diabetes. V gave up 6 bases and J gave up 1 base; unmatched junction bases: 2. In germline, CDR1 is PRHDT, CDR2 FYEKMQ (reference sequence). This CDR3 contains 13 residues. Points from the study as a whole: The question of HLA type influencing TCRB rearrangement was one that remained unresolved here. The VDJ junctions of type 1 diabetes patients carried fewer insertions and more deletions. Sequencing from cDNA could over-represent high-TCR-expressing cells. Moderate but significant shortening of TCRB CDR3s was recorded in all four CD4+ subsets from Type 1 diabetes patients.

There was one heparinised blood draw per donor, averaging approximately 120 mL. With regard to this clone: As yet, its antigen is unknown.

Since all of the isolated RNA was reverse transcribed, expressed TCRB transcripts were what got sequenced. Sequencing was performed with immunoSEQ multiplex PCR; in TCRdb, only in-frame clones are kept and a portion is missing. The sample contains a few hundred thousand clones, approximately 15% of which appear only once. The sample consisted of naive CD4+ T cells from blood. The chain combines TRBV13 with TRBJ2-7; 8 bases are a match to TRBD2. This receptor was identified in a man aged 30-40 years with type 1 diabetes. The CDR3 DNA reads TGTGCCAGCAGTCCGGGGGGGTCCTACGAGCAGTACTTC. Its protein product is CASSPGGSYEQYF.